One and the same sample provided the 30 T cell receptor beta chains below, sequenced in a study of cytomegalovirus exposure and HLA in healthy donors. PCR involved 60 Vbeta and 13 Jbeta primers. The assay was immunoSEQ multiplex PCR, and TCRdb's table has in-frame clones only and misses some. The data contain fewer than 130,000 clones, 70% of them seen just once; the ten biggest clones take up approximately 10%. Sequencing was carried out using PBMCs. All receptors derive from a man aged 35 to 55 in good health and CMV-seropositive.

This clone has just a few counts. The chain recombines TRBV6-6 with TRBJ2-1; the match to TRBD2 covers 8 bases. V trimming: 6 bases; J trimming: 13 bases; junction bases outside the gene matches: 8. CDR1 is MNHNY and CDR2 is SVGAGI in the germline V gene (reference sequence). This CDR3 spans 12 amino acids. This CDR3 is CASRDTSGGQFF. The CDR3 bases are TGTGCCAGCAGGGATACTAGCGGAGGCCAGTTCTTC.

The V gene is TRBV21-1, the J gene TRBJ2-3; the tabulated D call, TRBD1, remains unverified against the DNA. TRBV21-1 is described as a pseudogene. CDR3 length: 21 amino acids. CDR3 sequence reads: CASSTRYTWDQPDRAYDTQYF. The CDR3 bases are TGTGCCAGCAGCACCCGTTACACTTGGGACCAGCCGGACAGGGCGTATGATACGCAGTATTTT.

The chain combines TRBV5-4 with TRBJ2-7; 7 bases line up with TRBD2. V was pared by 6 bases and J by 1 base, with 10 bases of the junction left unmatched. The CDR3 totals 15 residues. Germline V gives CDR1 SGHNT, CDR2 YYREEE (reference sequence). Written as DNA, the CDR3 is TGTGCCAGCAACGGTCCTAGCGGCCCGTCCTACGAGCAGTACTTC. Translation: CASNGPSGPSYEQYF.

This clone was found once. The chain carries TRBV5-4 and TRBJ2-7; TRBD1 agrees at 7 bases. This CDR3 comprises 15 residues. Per germline, CDR1 SGHNT and CDR2 YYREEE (reference sequence). The ends lost 4 bases at V and 0 bases at J; junction bases unmatched: 7. The CDR3 sequence: CASSLRGGPSYEQYF. DNA of the CDR3: TGTGCCAGCAGCCTCCGAGGGGGCCCCTCCTACGAGCAGTACTTC.

This chain links TRBV30 with TRBJ1-2, with D unresolved. Germline-derived CDR1 and CDR2 are GTSNPN and SVGIG (reference sequence). This CDR3 region has 10 residues. V was trimmed by 4 bases and J by 5 bases, leaving 5 bases between them. CDR3 bases: TGTGCCTGGAAGGAGTATGGCTACACCTTC. Protein: CAWKEYGYTF.

This chain links TRBV6-5 with TRBJ2-3; TRBD1 aligns across 7 bases. The V and J ends lost 6 bases and 3 bases, in that order; junction bases with no gene match: 9. Germline V gives CDR1 MNHEY, CDR2 SVGAGI. This CDR3 contains 15 residues. The CDR3 loop is CASSRTGGRTDTQYF. Here the CDR3 DNA reads TGTGCCAGCAGCCGGACAGGTGGAAGGACAGATACGCAGTATTTT.

The genes are TRBV11-1 and TRBJ2-7; 7 bases map to TRBD1. The CDR3 runs to 16 residues. V shed 6 bases, J shed 4 bases, and the junction held 15 bases outside the gene matches. Germline lookup yields CDR1 SGHAT and CDR2 FQDESV (reference sequence). The CDR3 nucleotides are TGTGCCAGCAGTCAACTTACCGGGACAGACCTATACGAGCAGTACTTC. Translated: CASSQLTGTDLYEQYF.

The rearrangement links TRBV27 to TRBJ2-3, with D possibly being TRBD1 (6 bases). CDR1 is MNHEY and CDR2 is SMNVEV in the germline V gene (reference sequence). The CDR3 length is 15 residues. Trimming took off 5 bases at V and 1 base at J, with 13 bases between the two ends. CDR3 in amino acids: CASSASDSRTDTQYF. The CDR3 coding sequence is TGTGCCAGCAGTGCTTCGGACAGCCGCACAGATACGCAGTATTTT.

This chain links TRBV10-3 with TRBJ2-3; TRBD2 aligns across 15 bases. V was clipped by 4 bases and J by 2 bases; unmatched bases: 1. The CDR3 runs to 16 residues. Germline CDR1 is ENHRY and CDR2 is SYGVKD. CDR3 amino acids: CAISGTSGGDTDTQYF. CDR3 nucleotide sequence: TGTGCCATCAGTGGGACTAGCGGGGGGGACACAGATACGCAGTATTTT.

The chain carries TRBV5-1 and TRBJ2-7; TRBD1 matches 8 bases. The V gene end was trimmed by 4 bases and the J gene end by 1 base; junction bases not matched to a gene: 7. Germline V lookup: CDR1 SGHRS, CDR2 YFSETQ. This CDR3 is built from 15 residues. CDR3 coding DNA: TGCGCCAGCAGCCCCAACACAGGGGGTTCCTACGAGCAGTACTTC. Encoded protein: CASSPNTGGSYEQYF. The full variable domain, in which reference TRBV5-1 and TRBJ2-7 provide the parts outside the CDR3, is KAGVTQTPRYLIKTRGQQVTLSCSPISGHRSVSWYQQTPGQGLQFLFEYFSETQRNKGNFPGRFSGRQFSNSRSEMNVSTLELGDSALYLCASSPNTGGSYEQYFGPGTRLTVT.

V usage is TRBV27 and J usage is TRBJ1-1, with TRBD1 matching over 9 bases. The V gene's germline CDR1 is MNHEY and CDR2 SMNVEV (reference sequence). The length of the CDR3 is 16 residues. Losses at the gene ends were 2 bases for V and 3 bases for J; bases not matched to a gene: 7. The CDR3 spells CASSLGGDRAYTEAFF. DNA of the CDR3: TGTGCCAGCAGTTTAGGAGGGGACAGGGCCTACACTGAAGCTTTCTTT.

The gene calls are TRBV6-1 and TRBJ2-5, with 9 bases aligning to TRBD1. CDR1 and CDR2 (germline): MNHNS, SASEGT. This CDR3 spans 15 amino acids. With V trimmed by 5 bases and J by 4 bases, 8 bases remained unmatched. CDR3 amino acids: CASSPNTGGRETQYF. The CDR3 nucleotides read TGTGCCAGCAGTCCAAATACAGGGGGCCGAGAGACCCAGTACTTC.

In this sample, this clone turned up a few times. The V and J genes are TRBV29-1 and TRBJ2-1; 9 bases fit TRBD1. Germline trimming cut 7 bases from V and 8 bases from J; bases unmatched to any gene: 24. The CDR3 sequence is 18 residues long. The V gene's germline CDR1 is SQVTM and CDR2 ANQGSEA. DNA of the CDR3: TGCAGCGCTCCTGGGACAGGGTATAATTCCGACTCTACCGATGAGCAGTTCTTC. Residues: CSAPGTGYNSDSTDEQFF.

The J gene is TRBJ1-2, the V gene TRBV6-5, with 9 bases matching TRBD1. CDR3 length equals 16 residues. The germline V gene encodes CDR1 MNHEY and CDR2 SVGAGI. The V segment lost 2 bases and the J segment 4 bases; nucleotides outside the gene matches: 8. The CDR3 bases are TGTGCCAGCAGTTACCTCGGGGACAGGGTAGGCTATGGCTACACCTTC. It codes for CASSYLGDRVGYGYTF.

The chain joins TRBV6-5 to TRBJ1-3; 8 positions match TRBD1. CDR1 is MNHEY, CDR2 SVGAGI, per germline. J gave up 4 bases and V 0 bases, and 5 bases lay outside the gene matches. The CDR3 has 16 amino acids. The CDR3 bases are TGTGCCAGCAGTTACTCGACAGGGGCGGGCGGAAACACCATATATTTT. It yields the protein CASSYSTGAGGNTIYF.

This clone was detected only a few times. This chain connects TRBV5-1 to TRBJ2-2, with TRBD2 identical over 13 bases. The J segment lost 4 bases and the V segment lost 0 bases, leaving 3 bases of the junction unmatched. CDR1 and CDR2 from the germline V gene are SGHRS and YFSETQ. The CDR3 runs 17 residues. The CDR3 region has the DNA TGCGCCAGCAGCTTGGATGGGACTAGCGGGGTCACCGGGGAGCTGTTTTTT. Translation gives CASSLDGTSGVTGELFF.

The chain is built from TRBV7-8 and TRBJ2-1; 8 nucleotides align to TRBD1. CDR1 and CDR2 (germline): SGHVS, FQNEAQ. The CDR3 contains 16 residues. With 1 base clipped from V and 6 bases from J, the junction kept 8 bases outside the gene matches. The CDR3 DNA follows: TGTGCCAGCAGCTTAGTTTCAGGGGGCCTGGGCAATGAGCAGTTCTTC. It is translated as CASSLVSGGLGNEQFF.

The table lists this clone with a few counts. V gene TRBV2 combines with J gene TRBJ1-5; 8 bases match TRBD1. Germline assignment: CDR1 SNHLY and CDR2 FYNNEI. The CDR3 is 16 amino acids. With V trimmed by 6 bases and J by 3 bases, 10 bases remained unmatched. The DNA for the CDR3 is TGTGCCAGCAGACACGACCCGACAGGGGACAATCAGCCCCAGCATTTT. Translated: CASRHDPTGDNQPQHF.

This chain uses TRBV5-5 with TRBJ1-1; D is undetermined. CDR1 and CDR2 (germline): SGHKS, YYEKEE (reference sequence). V lost 0 bases to trimming and J lost 0 bases, with 9 bases between them. The CDR3 has 15 residues. This CDR3 is CASSLGTGLNTEAFF. The CDR3 DNA reads TGTGCCAGCAGCTTGGGCACGGGATTGAACACTGAAGCTTTCTTT.

The rearrangement uses TRBV29-1 and TRBJ2-7; 10 nucleotides align to TRBD2. This CDR3 is 16 amino acids long. Germline V lookup: CDR1 SQVTM, CDR2 ANQGSEA. The trim removed 4 bases at V and 0 bases at J, leaving 9 bases unmatched. CDR3 in DNA: TGCAGCGTTGGCGGACTAGCGGATAAAAGCTCCTACGAGCAGTACTTC. Protein product: CSVGGLADKSSYEQYF.

The rearrangement joins TRBV7-2 to TRBJ1-4; a weak D match, TRBD1 (6 bases). V was cut by 3 bases and J by 8 bases, with 10 bases left in between. This CDR3 is 13 amino acids long. Germline V gene lookup returns CDR1 SGHTA and CDR2 FQGNSA. The CDR3 here is CASSFGRGEKLFF. The CDR3 nucleotides read TGTGCCAGCAGCTTTGGGAGGGGGGAAAAACTGTTTTTT.

The chain links TRBV19 to TRBJ1-1, with TRBD1 identical over 12 bases. CDR1 and CDR2 from the germline V gene are LNHDA and SQIVND (reference sequence). The trim removed 7 bases at V and 5 bases at J, leaving 14 bases unmatched. The length of the CDR3 is 17 residues. CDR3 DNA: TGTGCCAGTAATCACCCCGGGACAGGGGGCGCGAGGACTGAAGCTTTCTTT. It yields the protein CASNHPGTGGARTEAFF.

The rearrangement links TRBV7-2 to TRBJ2-5; D perhaps matches TRBD1 (6 bases). Germline CDR1 reads SGHTA; CDR2 reads FQGNSA. The CDR3 sequence is 14 residues long. Trimming took 5 bases from V and 2 from J, leaving 12 bases between them. CDR3 bases: TGTGCCAGCAGCACAACAGGGAGACAAGAGACCCAGTACTTC. Encoded protein: CASSTTGRQETQYF.

The rearrangement uses TRBV19 and TRBJ2-3; 9 nucleotides line up with TRBD2. Germline loops: CDR1 LNHDA, CDR2 SQIVND (reference sequence). Trimming took 0 bases from V and 4 from J; bases not matched to a gene: 8. This CDR3 has 17 residues. The CDR3 sequence is CASSIDQIAGVSDTQYF. The CDR3 DNA reads TGTGCCAGTAGTATAGATCAAATAGCGGGAGTTTCAGATACGCAGTATTTT.

This chain links TRBV4-1 with TRBJ1-5, with D hard to call. The CDR3 spans 15 residues. Germline lookup yields CDR1 MGHRA and CDR2 YSYEKL. The V end lost 0 bases, the J end lost 4 bases, and 10 bases lay between the germline ends. CDR3 sequence (DNA): TGCGCCAGCAGCCAAGATATGGGCCAAAATCAGCCCCAGCATTTT. Its translation is CASSQDMGQNQPQHF.

The CDR3 DNA is TGTGCCAGCAGTCGGACTTGGGGAGCCAAAAACATTCAGTACTTC. Its protein is CASSRTWGAKNIQYF. V and J are TRBV2 and TRBJ2-4, with D possibly matching TRBD2 (5 bases). Per germline, CDR1 SNHLY and CDR2 FYNNEI. V was pared by 5 bases and J by 0 bases, with 11 bases between. The CDR3 length is 15 residues.

The V call is TRBV9, the J call TRBJ2-2; no clear D. CDR1 and CDR2 (germline): SGDLS, YYNGEE. V lost 0 bases to trimming and J lost 4 bases, with 10 bases between them. This CDR3 has 15 amino acids. The CDR3 is CASSVDRSGTGELFF. The CDR3 nucleotides read TGTGCCAGCAGCGTAGATCGTTCGGGCACCGGGGAGCTGTTTTTT.

The rearrangement uses TRBV7-2 and TRBJ2-2; 12 positions match TRBD2. V lost 5 bases and J lost 3; bases outside the gene matches: 4. This CDR3 has 16 amino acids. The germline CDR1 and CDR2 sequences are SGHTA and FQGNSA. The CDR3 region has the DNA TGTGCCAGCAGCACCCGGACTAGCGGGGACACCGGGGAGCTGTTTTTT. This codes for CASSTRTSGDTGELFF. Looking up the rest from reference TRBV7-2 and TRBJ2-2 gives the full variable domain: GAGVSQSPSNKVTEKGKDVELRCDPISGHTALYWYRQSLGQGLEFLIYFQGNSAPDKSGLPSDRFSAERTGGSVSTLTIQRTQQEDSAVYLCASSTRTSGDTGELFFGEGSRLTVL.

This rearrangement joins TRBV5-4 to TRBJ2-1, with D possibly being TRBD2 (5 bases). The CDR3 consists of 14 residues. The germline V gene has CDR1 SGHNT and CDR2 YYREEE (reference sequence). V lost 0 bases to trimming and J lost 8 bases, with 12 bases between them. CDR3 in DNA: TGTGCCAGCAGCTTGGAAACGGGAAGCGATGAGCAGTTCTTC. Its protein is CASSLETGSDEQFF.

The chain employs TRBV4-1 and TRBJ2-3; D remains ambiguous. Trimming cost V 1 base and J 3 bases, with 8 bases left between them. CDR1 MGHRA and CDR2 YSYEKL come from the germline V gene. CDR3 length equals 14 residues. The CDR3 loop is CASSQVPGTDTQYF. CDR3 nucleotide sequence: TGCGCCAGCAGCCAAGTTCCGGGTACAGATACGCAGTATTTT.